A single sample gave rise to the 32 T cell receptor beta chains below, sequenced in a study of OX40 agonist ivuxolimab in advanced cancers. The method was immunoSEQ multiplex PCR; TCRdb's version includes in-frame clones alone and lacks a portion of them. The sample records fewer than 90,000 clones, roughly nine tenths being singletons. The sample was CD4+ or CD8+ T cells sorted from blood, taken in a trial of the OX40 agonist ivuxolimab. All receptors come from an adult with an advanced solid tumor such as melanoma, head and neck, liver or kidney cancer.

This sequence joins TRBV7-2 and TRBJ1-5; D is unclear. V lost 5 bases and J 3 bases, leaving 14 bases between the germline ends. The germline V gene encodes CDR1 SGHTA and CDR2 FQGNSA. This CDR3 is 15 amino acids long. As DNA, the CDR3 is TGTGCCAGCAGCCTACGCCAGGCGTTCAATCAGCCCCAGCATTTT. It codes for CASSLRQAFNQPQHF.

The chain is built from TRBV5-6 and TRBJ1-6, with a weak D call TRBD1 (5 bases). Between the trimmed V and J ends, which lost 0 bases and 3 bases, there was a span of 10 bases. Germline values: CDR1 SGHDT, CDR2 YYEEEE. The CDR3 covers 16 residues. The CDR3 here is CASSLEGLGYNSPLHF. CDR3 bases: TGTGCCAGCAGCTTGGAGGGGCTAGGCTATAATTCACCCCTCCACTTT.

This clone was recorded only once. The chain employs TRBV15 and TRBJ2-5; no reliable D call. CDR3 length: 18 amino acids. CDR1 is LNHNV, CDR2 YYDKDF, per germline (reference sequence). The ends were cut back, 0 bases at V and 5 bases at J, with 22 bases in the middle. The CDR3 loop reads CATSRDPPRSQSLETQYF. The DNA of the CDR3 is TGTGCCACCAGCAGAGATCCCCCGCGGAGTCAGAGTTTGGAGACCCAGTACTTC.

The chain is built from TRBV28 and TRBJ1-5; D remains ambiguous. Germline V gene sequence: CDR1 MDHEN, CDR2 SYDVKM. CDR3 length: 18 amino acids. V was cut by 6 bases and J by 5 bases, with 26 bases left in between. The CDR3, as DNA: TGTGCCAGCAGATCTTCCGGGGTTTGGGGAGAAGACTATCAGCCCCAGCATTTT. This translates into CASRSSGVWGEDYQPQHF.

The rearrangement joins TRBV19 to TRBJ2-3; 8 bases align to TRBD2. V shed 7 bases and J 2 bases; nucleotides not matched to a gene: 5. CDR1 and CDR2 from the germline V gene are LNHDA and SQIVND (reference sequence). The CDR3 totals 14 residues. In nucleotides, the CDR3 is TGTGCCAGTAACCGAGCGGGGGTCACAGATACGCAGTATTTT. Its protein is CASNRAGVTDTQYF.

This clone was detected once. The rearrangement joins TRBV19 to TRBJ1-4, with D maybe TRBD1 (6 bases). V was shortened by 7 bases and J by 0 bases, with 12 bases between the two germline ends. Germline CDR1 is LNHDA and CDR2 is SQIVND (reference sequence). The CDR3 is made up of 15 amino acids. The CDR3 loop reads CASNRGAATNEKLFF. The CDR3 DNA is TGTGCCAGTAATCGGGGGGCCGCAACTAATGAAAAACTGTTTTTT. Looking up the rest from reference TRBV19 and TRBJ1-4 gives the full variable domain: DGGITQSPKYLFRKEGQNVTLSCEQNLNHDAMYWYRQDPGQGLRLIYYSQIVNDFQKGDIAEGYSVSREKKESFPLTVTSAQKNPTAFYLCASNRGAATNEKLFFGSGTQLSVL.

The V gene is TRBV11-2, the J gene TRBJ2-1; TRBD2 agrees at 11 bases. The CDR3 contains 17 residues. The V segment lost 3 bases and the J segment 7 bases; nucleotides outside the gene matches: 11. CDR1 and CDR2 from the germline V gene are SGHAT and FQNNGV. The CDR3 DNA reads TGTGCCAGCAGCTTCTTTTTTAATCCTAGCGGGAGGAATGAGCAGTTCTTC. Amino acid sequence: CASSFFFNPSGRNEQFF. Based on the CDR3 plus reference TRBV11-2 and TRBJ2-1, the full variable domain is EAGVAQSPRYKIIEKRQSVAFWCNPISGHATLYWYQQILGQGPKLLIQFQNNGVVDDSQLPKDRFSAERLKGVDSTLKIQPAKLEDSAVYLCASSFFFNPSGRNEQFFGPGTRLTVL.

The chain is built from TRBV6-5 and TRBJ2-2; 9 bases map to TRBD2. This CDR3 has 15 amino acids. With V trimmed by 8 bases and J by 0 bases, 4 bases remained unmatched. The V gene's germline CDR1 is MNHEY and CDR2 SVGAGI. CDR3 coding DNA: TGTGCCAGCTCGGCGGGAGGGGCGAACACCGGGGAGCTGTTTTTT. This codes for CASSAGGANTGELFF.

The V call is TRBV27, the J call TRBJ2-3; 7 bases agree with TRBD1. CDR3 length: 15 amino acids. The trim removed 6 bases at V and 1 base at J, leaving 7 bases unmatched. CDR1 is MNHEY, CDR2 SMNVEV, per germline (reference sequence). This CDR3 is CASRTHRGRTDTQYF. The CDR3 nucleotides read TGTGCCAGCAGAACCCACAGGGGTCGCACAGATACGCAGTATTTT.

J is TRBJ2-2 and V is TRBV10-1; no clear D gene. CDR1 and CDR2 (germline): WNHNN, SYGVQD (reference sequence). Between the trimmed V and J ends, which lost 8 bases and 6 bases, there was a span of 7 bases. The CDR3 spans 11 residues. Written as DNA, the CDR3 is TGCGCCAGCGGGGATGCCGGGGAGCTGTTTTTT. Its protein is CASGDAGELFF.

The chain is built from TRBV9 and TRBJ2-7; 7 bases are a match to TRBD2. After removal of 0 bases from V and 7 bases from J, the junction contained 4 bases not matched to a gene. The CDR3 is made up of 13 amino acids. The germline V gene has CDR1 SGDLS and CDR2 YYNGEE. In nucleotides, the CDR3 is TGTGCCAGCAGCGTAGCCTCGGGGGGTGAGCAGTACTTC. Encoded protein: CASSVASGGEQYF.

This clone has a single count. This rearrangement joins TRBV5-4 to TRBJ2-3, with D possibly being TRBD2 (6 bases). Germline CDR1 is SGHNT and CDR2 is YYREEE (reference sequence). V was pared by 0 bases and J by 3 bases, with 8 bases between. The CDR3 extends over 14 amino acids. The CDR3 sequence is CASSLGDSTDTQYF. The CDR3 DNA sequence: TGTGCCAGCAGCTTGGGGGACTCTACAGATACGCAGTATTTT.

J is TRBJ2-2 and V is TRBV9, with a tentative D call TRBD1 (5 bases). From germline, CDR1 is SGDLS and CDR2 YYNGEE. The CDR3 covers 14 residues. With 0 bases removed from V and 7 bases from J, the gap between germline ends came to 10 bases. The CDR3 sequence is CASSVVQGGGELFF. In DNA, the CDR3 is TGTGCCAGCAGCGTAGTCCAGGGTGGCGGGGAGCTGTTTTTT.

The J gene is TRBJ1-4, the V gene TRBV5-1; D may be TRBD1 (5 bases). This CDR3 has 15 residues. Trimming shortened V by 2 bases and J by 0 bases, and 8 bases separated the two germline ends. CDR1 is SGHRS, CDR2 YFSETQ, per germline. The CDR3 sequence: CASSFQGSTNEKLFF. The CDR3 DNA is TGCGCCAGCAGCTTTCAGGGATCAACTAATGAAAAACTGTTTTTT.

This chain links TRBV5-6 with TRBJ2-7; D is undetermined. From germline, CDR1 is SGHDT and CDR2 YYEEEE. V dropped 1 base and J dropped 6 bases, with 11 bases sitting between them. The CDR3 length is 13 residues. Here the CDR3 reads CASSLQFSREQYF. CDR3 coding DNA: TGTGCCAGCAGCTTGCAGTTTTCCCGCGAGCAGTACTTC. The full variable domain, in which reference TRBV5-6 and TRBJ2-7 provide the parts outside the CDR3, is DAGVTQSPTHLIKTRGQQVTLRCSPKSGHDTVSWYQQALGQGPQFIFQYYEEEERQRGNFPDRFSGHQFPNYSSELNVNALLLGDSALYLCASSLQFSREQYFGPGTRLTVT.

This chain connects TRBV5-1 to TRBJ2-1; 16 positions match TRBD2. The germline V gene encodes CDR1 SGHRS and CDR2 YFSETQ. Trimming at V came to 3 bases and at J to 6 bases, leaving 6 bases not matched to a gene. The CDR3 has 17 residues. The CDR3 spells CASSWGTSGRVGNEQFF. In DNA, the CDR3 is TGCGCCAGCAGCTGGGGGACTAGCGGGAGGGTAGGCAATGAGCAGTTCTTC.

The V gene is TRBV2, the J gene TRBJ2-7; D might be TRBD1 (5 bases). CDR1 is SNHLY, CDR2 FYNNEI, per germline. Trimming shortened V by 5 bases and J by 0 bases, and 14 bases separated the two germline ends. This CDR3 spans 15 amino acids. The CDR3 sequence: CASSQDTTSSYEQYF. CDR3 DNA: TGTGCCAGCAGTCAGGACACCACGAGCTCCTACGAGCAGTACTTC.

The chain couples TRBV10-3 to TRBJ2-1; D not certain. CDR1 is ENHRY and CDR2 is SYGVKD in the germline V gene. The V end lost 1 base, the J end lost 4 bases, and 14 bases lay between the germline ends. The CDR3 runs to 16 residues. This CDR3 reads CAISEFINPRYNEQFF. Written as DNA, the CDR3 is TGTGCCATCAGTGAGTTTATCAACCCCAGGTACAATGAGCAGTTCTTC.

This chain connects TRBV7-2 to TRBJ2-7; D might be TRBD1 (6 bases). This CDR3 region has 13 residues. V lost 3 bases and J lost 7, with 13 bases in between. Germline V CDR1 and CDR2: SGHTA, FQGNSA. CDR3 DNA sequence: TGTGCCAGCAGCTTCCAGGGGTTCAAGGAGCAGTACTTC. Protein product: CASSFQGFKEQYF.

This chain connects TRBV6-5 to TRBJ2-7, with unresolved D. V was pared by 4 bases and J by 5 bases, with 18 bases between. Germline V gene data show CDR1 as MNHEY and CDR2 as SVGAGI. This CDR3 comprises 15 residues. CDR3 in amino acids: CASSSGPINGHEQYF. DNA for the CDR3: TGTGCCAGCAGTTCCGGACCCATAAATGGCCACGAGCAGTACTTC.

The chain links TRBV29-1 to TRBJ2-7; TRBD2 aligns across 7 bases. CDR3 size: 13 residues. V gave up 4 bases and J gave up 2 bases; unmatched junction bases: 5. Germline V gives CDR1 SQVTM, CDR2 ANQGSEA. CDR3 protein: CSVVSGGPYEQYF. CDR3 in DNA: TGCAGCGTTGTGTCGGGAGGCCCCTACGAGCAGTACTTC.

As for this clone: The sample contains more than one DNA sequence encoding this CDR3. The V call is TRBV19, the J call TRBJ2-2; 8 positions agree with TRBD2. The germline V gene has CDR1 LNHDA and CDR2 SQIVND (reference sequence). V shed 3 bases and J 3 bases; nucleotides not matched to a gene: 3. The length of the CDR3 is 15 residues. CDR3 DNA: TGTGCCAGTAGTATTAGCGGGACTTACACCGGGGAGCTGTTTTTT. Translating it yields CASSISGTYTGELFF.

This chain uses TRBV7-9 with TRBJ2-2, with 10 nucleotides matching TRBD1. The CDR3 contains 15 residues. V trimming: 4 bases; J trimming: 4 bases; junction bases outside the gene matches: 3. Germline CDR1 SEHNR, CDR2 FQNEAQ (reference sequence). The CDR3 region is CASSSRTGGTGELFF. CDR3 DNA: TGTGCCAGCAGCTCAAGGACAGGGGGCACCGGGGAGCTGTTTTTT.

V and J are TRBV5-1 and TRBJ2-5; D perhaps matches TRBD1 (6 bases). Per germline, CDR1 SGHRS and CDR2 YFSETQ. There are 13 residues in the CDR3. Trimming stripped 4 bases from V and 5 bases from J, with 12 bases between. Here the CDR3 DNA reads TGCGCCAGCAGCCTACAGGGTACGGAGACCCAGTACTTC. Residues: CASSLQGTETQYF. The full variable domain, with the rest looked up from reference TRBV5-1 and TRBJ2-5, is KAGVTQTPRYLIKTRGQQVTLSCSPISGHRSVSWYQQTPGQGLQFLFEYFSETQRNKGNFPGRFSGRQFSNSRSEMNVSTLELGDSALYLCASSLQGTETQYFGPGTRLLVL.

V is TRBV19 and J is TRBJ2-7, with a possible D match to TRBD1 (5 bases). V dropped 1 base and J dropped 2 bases, with 12 bases sitting between them. The CDR3 runs 15 residues. Germline CDR1 LNHDA, CDR2 SQIVND (reference sequence). The CDR3 DNA is TGTGCCAGTAGTATAGGAGGACAAGGCACCTACGAGCAGTACTTC. Translated: CASSIGGQGTYEQYF.

V usage is TRBV6-6 and J usage is TRBJ2-1, with D unresolved. The V gene's germline CDR1 is MNHNY and CDR2 SVGAGI (reference sequence). The V gene lost 5 bases and the J gene lost 9 bases, with 11 bases spanning the gap. The CDR3 contains 12 residues. CDR3 sequence (DNA): TGTGCCAGCAGTCCAGGAACTGGTGAGCAGTTCTTC. The encoded protein is CASSPGTGEQFF.

The V gene is TRBV27, the J gene TRBJ1-1; a possible D gene is TRBD1 (6 bases). There are 14 residues in the CDR3. Germline V gene data show CDR1 as MNHEY and CDR2 as SMNVEV (reference sequence). V was clipped by 3 bases and J by 5 bases, with 13 bases between them. In DNA, the CDR3 is TGTGCCAGCAGTTTCGGGGGGCTGGGGACTGAAGCTTTCTTT. Encoded protein: CASSFGGLGTEAFF.

In DNA, the CDR3 is TGTGCCAGCAGCTTGGGGACAGGGGGTTCCGGGGAGTACTTC. Its protein product is CASSLGTGGSGEYF. The chain uses TRBV5-5 and TRBJ2-7; 10 bases agree with TRBD1. With V trimmed by 0 bases and J by 11 bases, 8 bases remained unmatched. CDR3 length: 14 residues. Looked up from germline, CDR1 is SGHKS and CDR2 is YYEKEE (reference sequence). Combining the CDR3 with reference TRBV5-5 and TRBJ2-7 gives the whole variable domain DAGVTQSPTHLIKTRGQQVTLRCSPISGHKSVSWYQQVLGQGPQFIFQYYEKEERGRGNFPDRFSARQFPNYSSELNVNALLLGDSALYLCASSLGTGGSGEYFGPGTRLTVT.

The sample holds one count of this clone. The J gene is TRBJ2-1, the V gene TRBV18, with D unresolved. Germline CDR1 is KGHSH and CDR2 is LQKENI. This CDR3 contains 15 residues. Deletions cut 2 bases from V and 1 base from J, with 9 bases between. The CDR3 bases are TGTGCCAGCTCACCAGAAAGGAATTCCTACAATGAGCAGTTCTTC. It encodes CASSPERNSYNEQFF.

The J gene is TRBJ1-5, the V gene TRBV19; TRBD1 is a possible D gene (5 bases). From germline, CDR1 is LNHDA and CDR2 SQIVND (reference sequence). The CDR3 covers 16 residues. Trimming left V 4 bases short and J 4 bases short, with 17 bases between. CDR3 loop: CASSNQAGQLNQPQHF. The CDR3, as DNA: TGTGCCAGTAGTAATCAGGCAGGGCAACTGAATCAGCCCCAGCATTTT.

The CDR3 bases are TGTGCCAGCAGCCAAGTGACTAGCGGGAAAGATGAGCAGTTCTTC. Encoded protein: CASSQVTSGKDEQFF. V is TRBV4-2 and J is TRBJ2-1; 11 bases map to TRBD2. Per germline, CDR1 LGHNA and CDR2 YNFKEQ. This CDR3 has 15 residues. The V and J ends lost 1 base and 8 bases, in that order; junction bases with no gene match: 4.

The chain joins TRBV6-6 to TRBJ2-4; TRBD1 matches at 7 bases. V dropped 3 bases and J dropped 3; count of bases not matched to a gene: 8. From germline, CDR1 is MNHNY and CDR2 SVGAGI (reference sequence). The CDR3 length is 16 residues. The CDR3 bases are TGTGCCAGCAGTTATTTAGACAGGGATGGCAAAAACATTCAGTACTTC. Protein sequence: CASSYLDRDGKNIQYF.